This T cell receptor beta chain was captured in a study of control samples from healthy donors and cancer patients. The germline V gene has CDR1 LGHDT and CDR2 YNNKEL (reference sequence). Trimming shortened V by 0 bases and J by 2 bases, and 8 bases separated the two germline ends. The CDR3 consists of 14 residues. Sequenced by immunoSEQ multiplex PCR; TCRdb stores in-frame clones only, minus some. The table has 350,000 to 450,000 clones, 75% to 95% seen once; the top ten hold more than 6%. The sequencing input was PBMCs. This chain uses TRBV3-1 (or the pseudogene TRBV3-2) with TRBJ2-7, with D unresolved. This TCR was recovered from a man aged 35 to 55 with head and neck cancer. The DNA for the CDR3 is TGTGCCAGCAGCCAAGAAGCAGTTGCCTACGAGCAGTACTTC. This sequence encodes CASSQEAVAYEQYF.